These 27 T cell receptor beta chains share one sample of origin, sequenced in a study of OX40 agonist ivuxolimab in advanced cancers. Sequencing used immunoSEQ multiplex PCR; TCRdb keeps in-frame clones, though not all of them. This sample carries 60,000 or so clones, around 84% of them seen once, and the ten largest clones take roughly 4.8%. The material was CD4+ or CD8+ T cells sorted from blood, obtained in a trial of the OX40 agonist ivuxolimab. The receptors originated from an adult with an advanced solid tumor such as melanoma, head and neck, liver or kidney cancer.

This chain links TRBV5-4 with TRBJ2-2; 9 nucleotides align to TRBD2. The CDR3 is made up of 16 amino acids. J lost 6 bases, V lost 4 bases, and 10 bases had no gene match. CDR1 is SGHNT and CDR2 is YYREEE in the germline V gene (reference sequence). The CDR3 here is CASSTRLAANPGELFF. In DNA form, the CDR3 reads TGTGCCAGCAGCACTAGACTAGCGGCTAACCCCGGGGAGCTGTTTTTT.

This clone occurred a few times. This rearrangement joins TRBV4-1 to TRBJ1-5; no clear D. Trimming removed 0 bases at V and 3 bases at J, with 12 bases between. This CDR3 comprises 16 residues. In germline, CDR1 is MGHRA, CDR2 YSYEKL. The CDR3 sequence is CASSQDRAQLNQPQHF. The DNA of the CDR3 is TGCGCCAGCAGCCAAGATAGGGCACAGCTCAATCAGCCCCAGCATTTT.

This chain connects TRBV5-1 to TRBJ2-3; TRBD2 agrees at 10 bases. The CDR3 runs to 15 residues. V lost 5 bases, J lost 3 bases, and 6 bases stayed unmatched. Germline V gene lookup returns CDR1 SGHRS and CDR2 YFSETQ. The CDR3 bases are TGCGCCAGCAGTGCTAGCGGGGGAGGGACAGATACGCAGTATTTT. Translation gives CASSASGGGTDTQYF.

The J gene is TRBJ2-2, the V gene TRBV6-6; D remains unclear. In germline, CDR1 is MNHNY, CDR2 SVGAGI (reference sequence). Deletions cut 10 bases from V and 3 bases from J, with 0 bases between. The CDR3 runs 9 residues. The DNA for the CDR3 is TGTGCCAACACCGGGGAGCTGTTTTTT. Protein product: CANTGELFF.

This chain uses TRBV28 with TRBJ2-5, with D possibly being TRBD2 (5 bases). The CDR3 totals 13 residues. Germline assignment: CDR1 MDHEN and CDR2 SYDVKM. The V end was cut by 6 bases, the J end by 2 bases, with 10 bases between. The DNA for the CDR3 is TGTGCCAGCAGCAGCGGTATTCAAGAGACCCAGTACTTC. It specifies CASSSGIQETQYF.

The CDR3 protein is CASSSTGTDPYEQYF. The DNA of the CDR3 is TGTGCCAGCAGCTCAACAGGGACAGACCCCTACGAGCAGTACTTC. The chain combines TRBV5-4 with TRBJ2-7; 7 bases are shared with TRBD1. The CDR3 is made up of 15 amino acids. Germline V gene lookup returns CDR1 SGHNT and CDR2 YYREEE (reference sequence). Germline trimming cut 3 bases from V and 2 bases from J; bases unmatched to any gene: 8.

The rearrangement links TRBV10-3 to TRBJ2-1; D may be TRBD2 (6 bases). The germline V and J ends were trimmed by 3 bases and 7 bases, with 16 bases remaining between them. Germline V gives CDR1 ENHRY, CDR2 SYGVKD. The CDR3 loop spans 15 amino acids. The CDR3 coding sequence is TGTGCCATCAGTGAACCGGGAGTGAACGTTAATGAGCAGTTCTTC. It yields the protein CAISEPGVNVNEQFF.

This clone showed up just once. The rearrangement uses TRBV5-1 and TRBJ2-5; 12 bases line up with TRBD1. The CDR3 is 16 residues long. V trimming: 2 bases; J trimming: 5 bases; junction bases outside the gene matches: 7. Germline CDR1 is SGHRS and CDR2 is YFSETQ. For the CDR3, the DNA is TGCGCCAGCAGCTTAATGGGACAGGGGGCGGCGGAGACCCAGTACTTC. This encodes CASSLMGQGAAETQYF.

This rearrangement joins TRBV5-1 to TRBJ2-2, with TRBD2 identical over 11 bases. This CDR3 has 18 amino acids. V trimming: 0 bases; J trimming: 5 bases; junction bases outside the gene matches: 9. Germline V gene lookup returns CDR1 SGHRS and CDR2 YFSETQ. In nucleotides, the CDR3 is TGCGCCAGCAGCTTGGATGTAGCGGGAGGGACGAGTACCGGGGAGCTGTTTTTT. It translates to CASSLDVAGGTSTGELFF.

The CDR3 reads CVVSVTNTGELFF. CDR3 DNA: TGTGTTGTAAGCGTTACGAACACCGGGGAGCTGTTTTTT. The chain is built from TRBV6-5 and TRBJ2-2, with unresolved D. This CDR3 contains 13 residues. Germline assignment: CDR1 MNHEY and CDR2 SVGAGI.

The CDR3 sequence is CASSFYPTKGAAGYTF. The CDR3 region has the DNA TGTGCCAGCAGTTTTTACCCTACGAAGGGGGCTGCTGGCTACACCTTC. The V gene is TRBV27, the J gene TRBJ1-2; 7 nucleotides match TRBD1. V was clipped by 3 bases and J by 7 bases; unmatched bases: 14. The CDR3 totals 16 residues. Germline V gene lookup returns CDR1 MNHEY and CDR2 SMNVEV (reference sequence).

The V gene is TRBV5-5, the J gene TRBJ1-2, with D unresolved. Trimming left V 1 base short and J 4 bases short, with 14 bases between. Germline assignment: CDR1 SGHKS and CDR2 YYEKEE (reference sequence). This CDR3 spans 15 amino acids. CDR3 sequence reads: CASSLKGFVGYGYTF. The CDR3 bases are TGTGCCAGCAGCTTGAAGGGATTTGTAGGCTATGGCTACACCTTC.

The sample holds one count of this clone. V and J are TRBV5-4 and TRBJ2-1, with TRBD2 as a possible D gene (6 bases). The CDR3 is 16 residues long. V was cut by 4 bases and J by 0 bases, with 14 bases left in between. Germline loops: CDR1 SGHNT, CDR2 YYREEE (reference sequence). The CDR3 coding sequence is TGTGCCAGCAGCGCTAGCGTCCTTAGCTCCTACAATGAGCAGTTCTTC. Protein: CASSASVLSSYNEQFF.

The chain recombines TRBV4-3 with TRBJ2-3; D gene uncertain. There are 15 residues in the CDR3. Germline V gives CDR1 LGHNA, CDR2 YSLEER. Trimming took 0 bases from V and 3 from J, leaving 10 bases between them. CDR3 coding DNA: TGCGCCAGCAGCCAAGAGCACAGACAAACAGATACGCAGTATTTT. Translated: CASSQEHRQTDTQYF.

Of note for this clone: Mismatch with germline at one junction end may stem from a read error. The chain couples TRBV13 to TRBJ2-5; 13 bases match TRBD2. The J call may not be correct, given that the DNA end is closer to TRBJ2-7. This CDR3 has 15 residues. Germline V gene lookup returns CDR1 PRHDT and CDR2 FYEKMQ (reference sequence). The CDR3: CASSVGLAGVYEQYF. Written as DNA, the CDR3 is TGTGCCAGCAGCGTAGGACTAGCGGGAGTATACGAGCAGTACTTC.

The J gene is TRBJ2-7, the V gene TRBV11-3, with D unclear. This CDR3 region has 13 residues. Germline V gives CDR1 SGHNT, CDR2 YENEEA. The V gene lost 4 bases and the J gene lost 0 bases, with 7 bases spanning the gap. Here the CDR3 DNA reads TGTGCCAGCAGCTCCGCTGGCTCCTACGAGCAGTACTTC. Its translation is CASSSAGSYEQYF.

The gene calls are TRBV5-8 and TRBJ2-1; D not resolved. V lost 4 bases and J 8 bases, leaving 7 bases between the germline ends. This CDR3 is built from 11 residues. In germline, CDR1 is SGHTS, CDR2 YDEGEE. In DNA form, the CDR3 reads TGTGCCAGCAGCCCCGAGTATGAGCAGTTCTTC. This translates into CASSPEYEQFF. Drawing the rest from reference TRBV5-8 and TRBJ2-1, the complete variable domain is EAGVTQSPTHLIKTRGQQATLRCSPISGHTSVYWYQQALGLGLQFLLWYDEGEERNRGNFPPRFSGRQFPNYSSELNVNALELEDSALYLCASSPEYEQFFGPGTRLTVL.

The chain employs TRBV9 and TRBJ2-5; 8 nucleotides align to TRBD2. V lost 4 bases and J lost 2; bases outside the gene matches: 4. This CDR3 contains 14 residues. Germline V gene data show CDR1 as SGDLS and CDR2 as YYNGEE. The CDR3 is CASSSGLGQETQYF. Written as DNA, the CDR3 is TGTGCCAGCAGCTCGGGACTAGGTCAAGAGACCCAGTACTTC.

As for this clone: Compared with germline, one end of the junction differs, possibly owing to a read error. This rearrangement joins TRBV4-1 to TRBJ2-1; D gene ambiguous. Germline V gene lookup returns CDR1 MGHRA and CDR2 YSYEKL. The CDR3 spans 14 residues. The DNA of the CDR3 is TGCGCCGGCAGCCAAGATCTTGGTGGCAATGAGCAGTTCTTC. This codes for CAGSQDLGGNEQFF.

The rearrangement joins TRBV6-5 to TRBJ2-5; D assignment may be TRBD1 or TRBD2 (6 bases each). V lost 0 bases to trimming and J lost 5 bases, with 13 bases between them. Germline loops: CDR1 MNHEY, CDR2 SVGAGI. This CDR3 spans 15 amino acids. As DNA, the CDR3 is TGTGCCAGCAGTTACTCGAGGGGGGCGCGGGAGACCCAGTACTTC. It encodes CASSYSRGARETQYF.

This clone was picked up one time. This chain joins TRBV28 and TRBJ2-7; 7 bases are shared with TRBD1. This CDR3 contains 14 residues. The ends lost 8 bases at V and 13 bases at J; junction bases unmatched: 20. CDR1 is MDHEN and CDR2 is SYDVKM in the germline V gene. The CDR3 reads CASGPPGRQRDRYF. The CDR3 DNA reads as TGTGCCAGCGGACCACCGGGACGCCAGAGGGACAGATACTTC.

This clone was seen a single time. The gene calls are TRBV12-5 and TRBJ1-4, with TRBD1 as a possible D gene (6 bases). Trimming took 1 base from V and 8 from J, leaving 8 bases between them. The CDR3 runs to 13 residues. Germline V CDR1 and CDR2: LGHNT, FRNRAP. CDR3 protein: CASGLGQGEKLFF. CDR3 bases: TGTGCTAGTGGTTTGGGGCAGGGGGAAAAACTGTTTTTT. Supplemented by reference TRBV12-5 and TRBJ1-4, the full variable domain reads DARVTQTPRHKVTEMGQEVTMRCQPILGHNTVFWYRQTMMQGLELLAYFRNRAPLDDSGMPKDRFSAEMPDATLATLKIQPSEPRDSAVYFCASGLGQGEKLFFGSGTQLSVL.

In nucleotides, the CDR3 is TGTGCCAGCAGCCCAACGAGGACAGGGAAGAACACTGAAGCTTTCTTT. It specifies CASSPTRTGKNTEAFF. The genes are TRBV27 and TRBJ1-1; TRBD1 aligns across 8 bases. The germline CDR1 and CDR2 sequences are MNHEY and SMNVEV (reference sequence). The V gene end was trimmed by 6 bases and the J gene end by 1 base; junction bases not matched to a gene: 10. The CDR3 length is 16 residues.

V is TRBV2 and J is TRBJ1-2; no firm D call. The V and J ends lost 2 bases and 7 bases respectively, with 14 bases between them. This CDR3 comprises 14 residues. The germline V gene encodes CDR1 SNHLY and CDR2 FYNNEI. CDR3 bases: TGTGCCAGCAGTGAACGCGGGCAGGAGGCTGGCTACACCTTC. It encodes CASSERGQEAGYTF.

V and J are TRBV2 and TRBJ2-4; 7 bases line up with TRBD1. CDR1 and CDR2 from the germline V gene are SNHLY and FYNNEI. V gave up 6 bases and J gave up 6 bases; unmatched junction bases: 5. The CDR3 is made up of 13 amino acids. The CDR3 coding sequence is TGTGCCAGCAGGAGGGGGCAGGGAAACATTCAGTACTTC. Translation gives CASRRGQGNIQYF. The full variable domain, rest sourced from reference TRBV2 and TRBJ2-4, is EPEVTQTPSHQVTQMGQEVILRCVPISNHLYFYWYRQILGQKVEFLVSFYNNEISEKSEIFDDQFSVERPDGSNFTLKIRSTKLEDSAMYFCASRRGQGNIQYFGAGTRLSVL.

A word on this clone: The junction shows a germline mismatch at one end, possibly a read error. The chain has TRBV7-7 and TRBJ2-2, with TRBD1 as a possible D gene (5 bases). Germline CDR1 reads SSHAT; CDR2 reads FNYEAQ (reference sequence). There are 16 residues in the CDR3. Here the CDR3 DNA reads TGTGCTAGCAGCTTAACAGGTGTAACGAACACCGGGGAGCTGTTTTTT. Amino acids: CASSLTGVTNTGELFF. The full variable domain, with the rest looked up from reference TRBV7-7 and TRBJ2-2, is GAGVSQSPRYKVTKRGQDVTLRCDPISSHATLYWYQQALGQGPEFLTYFNYEAQPDKSGLPSDRFSAERPEGSISTLTIQRTEQRDSAMYRCASSLTGVTNTGELFFGEGSRLTVL.

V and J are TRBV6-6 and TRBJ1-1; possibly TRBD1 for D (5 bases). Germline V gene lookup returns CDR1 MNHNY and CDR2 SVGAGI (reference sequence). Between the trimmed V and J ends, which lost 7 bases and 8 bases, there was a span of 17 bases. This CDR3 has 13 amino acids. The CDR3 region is CASTRLGAAEAFF. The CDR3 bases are TGTGCCAGCACCCGCCTAGGGGCGGCCGAAGCTTTCTTT.